This paragraph reports one T cell receptor beta chain. Its antigen remains unidentified. The sample originates from a study of cytomegalovirus exposure and HLA in healthy donors. Study-wide results and limits: Investigators reported 164 TCR beta chains as tied to cytomegalovirus.

Germline CDR1 is SGHRS and CDR2 is YFSETQ. The ends were cut back, 1 base at V and 4 bases at J, with 8 bases in the middle. This CDR3 has 14 amino acids. The PCR contained 60 Vbeta and 13 Jbeta primers. The method was immunoSEQ multiplex PCR; TCRdb's version includes in-frame clones alone and lacks a portion of them. The sample contains about 160,000 clones, approximately 80% of which appear only once. The sequence was collected from a man between 18 and 29 years old in good health and CMV-seronegative. This sequence joins TRBV5-1 and TRBJ1-4, with D unclear. Sequences were obtained from PBMCs. CDR3 coding DNA: TGCGCCAGCAGCTTGAACACCGATAATGAAAAACTGTTTTTT. Protein: CASSLNTDNEKLFF. The complete variable domain, with remaining parts taken from reference TRBV5-1 and TRBJ1-4, reads KAGVTQTPRYLIKTRGQQVTLSCSPISGHRSVSWYQQTPGQGLQFLFEYFSETQRNKGNFPGRFSGRQFSNSRSEMNVSTLELGDSALYLCASSLNTDNEKLFFGSGTQLSVL.